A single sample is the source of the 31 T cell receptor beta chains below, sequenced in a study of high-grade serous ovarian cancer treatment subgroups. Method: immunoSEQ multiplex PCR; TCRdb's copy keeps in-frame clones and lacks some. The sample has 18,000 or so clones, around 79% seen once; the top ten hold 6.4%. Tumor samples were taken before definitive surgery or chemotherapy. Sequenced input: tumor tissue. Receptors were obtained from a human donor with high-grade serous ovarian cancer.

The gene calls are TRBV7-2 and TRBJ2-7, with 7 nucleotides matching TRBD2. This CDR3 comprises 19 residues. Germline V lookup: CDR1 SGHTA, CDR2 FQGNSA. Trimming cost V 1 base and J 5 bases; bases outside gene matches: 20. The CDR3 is CASSLDGGRAGLGRDEQYF. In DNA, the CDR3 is TGTGCCAGCAGCTTAGATGGGGGAAGGGCCGGACTAGGGAGGGACGAGCAGTACTTC.

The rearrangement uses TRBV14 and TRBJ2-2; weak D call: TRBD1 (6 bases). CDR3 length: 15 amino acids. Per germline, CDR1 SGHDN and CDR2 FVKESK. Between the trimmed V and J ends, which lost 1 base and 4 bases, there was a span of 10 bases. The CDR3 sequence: CASSQVAGATGELFF. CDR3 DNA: TGTGCCAGCAGCCAAGTGGCAGGGGCCACCGGGGAGCTGTTTTTT.

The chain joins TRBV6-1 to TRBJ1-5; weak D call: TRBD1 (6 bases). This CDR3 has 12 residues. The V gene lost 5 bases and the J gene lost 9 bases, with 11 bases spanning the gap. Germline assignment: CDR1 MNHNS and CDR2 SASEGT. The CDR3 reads CASSFTGPPQHF. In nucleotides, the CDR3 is TGTGCCAGCAGTTTCACAGGGCCGCCCCAGCATTTT.

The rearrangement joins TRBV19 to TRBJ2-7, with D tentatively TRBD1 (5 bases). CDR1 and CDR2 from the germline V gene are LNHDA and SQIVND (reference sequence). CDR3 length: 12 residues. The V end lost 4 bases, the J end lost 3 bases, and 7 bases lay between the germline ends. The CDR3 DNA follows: TGTGCCAGTAGTAGGGGCCTCTACGAGCAGTACTTC. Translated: CASSRGLYEQYF. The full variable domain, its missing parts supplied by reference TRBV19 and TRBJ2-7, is DGGITQSPKYLFRKEGQNVTLSCEQNLNHDAMYWYRQDPGQGLRLIYYSQIVNDFQKGDIAEGYSVSREKKESFPLTVTSAQKNPTAFYLCASSRGLYEQYFGPGTRLTVT.

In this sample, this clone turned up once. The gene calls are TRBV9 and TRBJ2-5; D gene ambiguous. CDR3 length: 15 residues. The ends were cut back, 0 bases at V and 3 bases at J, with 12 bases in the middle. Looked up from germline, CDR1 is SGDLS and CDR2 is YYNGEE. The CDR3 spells CASSVGPRREETQYF. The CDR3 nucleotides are TGTGCCAGCAGCGTAGGTCCCCGACGGGAAGAGACCCAGTACTTC.

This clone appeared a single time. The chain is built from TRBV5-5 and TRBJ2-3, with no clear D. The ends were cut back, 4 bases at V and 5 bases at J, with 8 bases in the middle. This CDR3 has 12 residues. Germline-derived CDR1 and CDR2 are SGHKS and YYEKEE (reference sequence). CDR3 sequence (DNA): TGTGCCAGCAGCACCTATGAAGATACGCAGTATTTT. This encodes CASSTYEDTQYF. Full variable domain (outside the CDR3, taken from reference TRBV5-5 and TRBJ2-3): DAGVTQSPTHLIKTRGQQVTLRCSPISGHKSVSWYQQVLGQGPQFIFQYYEKEERGRGNFPDRFSARQFPNYSSELNVNALLLGDSALYLCASSTYEDTQYFGPGTRLTVL.

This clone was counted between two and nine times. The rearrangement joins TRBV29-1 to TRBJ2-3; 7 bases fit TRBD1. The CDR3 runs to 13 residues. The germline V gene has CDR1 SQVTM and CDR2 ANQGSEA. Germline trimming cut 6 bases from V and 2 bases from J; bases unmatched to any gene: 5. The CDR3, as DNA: TGCAGCGTCGACAAGGGGGCCACAGATACGCAGTATTTT. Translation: CSVDKGATDTQYF.

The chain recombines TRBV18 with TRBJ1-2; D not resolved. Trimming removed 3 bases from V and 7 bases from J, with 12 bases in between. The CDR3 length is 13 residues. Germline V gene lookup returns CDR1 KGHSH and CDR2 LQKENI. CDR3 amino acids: CASSPRQDTGYTF. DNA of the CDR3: TGTGCCAGCTCACCGCGGCAGGATACTGGCTACACCTTC.

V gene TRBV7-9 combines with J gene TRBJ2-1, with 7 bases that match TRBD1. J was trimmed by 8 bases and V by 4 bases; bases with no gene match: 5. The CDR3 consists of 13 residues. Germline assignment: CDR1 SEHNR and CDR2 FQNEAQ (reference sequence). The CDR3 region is CASSYRTGHEQFF. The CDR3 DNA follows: TGTGCCAGCAGCTACCGGACAGGCCATGAGCAGTTCTTC.

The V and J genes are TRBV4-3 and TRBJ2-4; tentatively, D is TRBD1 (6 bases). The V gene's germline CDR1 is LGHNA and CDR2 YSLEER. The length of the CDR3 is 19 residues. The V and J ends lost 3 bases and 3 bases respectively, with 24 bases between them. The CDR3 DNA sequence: TGCGCCAGCAGCCACGCCTTAGCCCCAGGGGACGGGGTCAAAAACATTCAGTACTTC. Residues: CASSHALAPGDGVKNIQYF.

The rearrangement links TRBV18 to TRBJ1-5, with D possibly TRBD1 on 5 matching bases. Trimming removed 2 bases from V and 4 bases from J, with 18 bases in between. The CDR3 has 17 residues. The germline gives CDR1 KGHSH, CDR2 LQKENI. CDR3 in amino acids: CASSPKDRETLNQPQHF. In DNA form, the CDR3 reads TGTGCCAGCTCACCAAAAGACAGAGAAACTTTAAATCAGCCCCAGCATTTT.

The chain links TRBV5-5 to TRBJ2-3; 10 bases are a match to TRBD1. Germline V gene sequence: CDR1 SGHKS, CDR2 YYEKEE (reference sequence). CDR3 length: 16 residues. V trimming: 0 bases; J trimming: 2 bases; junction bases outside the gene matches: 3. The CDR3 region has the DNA TGTGCCAGCAGCTTGGGGACAGGGGGAAACACAGATACGCAGTATTTT. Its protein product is CASSLGTGGNTDTQYF.

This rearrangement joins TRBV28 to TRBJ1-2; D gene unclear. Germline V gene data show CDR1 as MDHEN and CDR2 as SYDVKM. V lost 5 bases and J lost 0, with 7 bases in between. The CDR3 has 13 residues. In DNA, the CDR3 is TGTGCCAGCAGTCGACATTCTAACTATGGCTACACCTTC. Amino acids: CASSRHSNYGYTF.

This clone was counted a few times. The CDR3 DNA reads as TGTGCCAGCAGTGGGCTAGGGACAGTTACTAATGAAAAACTGTTTTTT. Amino acid sequence: CASSGLGTVTNEKLFF. The chain combines TRBV25-1 with TRBJ1-4, with 7 bases aligning to TRBD1. CDR3 length equals 16 residues. CDR1 and CDR2 from the germline V gene are MGHDK and SYGVNS. V lost 4 bases to trimming and J lost 2 bases; unmatched junction nucleotides: 7.

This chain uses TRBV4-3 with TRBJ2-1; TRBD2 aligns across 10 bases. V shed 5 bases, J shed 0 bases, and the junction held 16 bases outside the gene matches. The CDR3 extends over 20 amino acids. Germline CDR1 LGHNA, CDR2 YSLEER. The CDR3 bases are TGCGCCAGCAGCGAGGGGGCCCGGACTAGCGGTAGGAGCTCCTACAATGAGCAGTTCTTC. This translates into CASSEGARTSGRSSYNEQFF.

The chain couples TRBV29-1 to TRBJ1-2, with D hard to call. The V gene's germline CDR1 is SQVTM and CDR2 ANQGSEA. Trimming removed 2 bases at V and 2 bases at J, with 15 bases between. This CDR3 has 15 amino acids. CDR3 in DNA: TGCAGCGTTGAAAGCCAGCAAAAGACCAACTATGGCTACACCTTC. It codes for CSVESQQKTNYGYTF.

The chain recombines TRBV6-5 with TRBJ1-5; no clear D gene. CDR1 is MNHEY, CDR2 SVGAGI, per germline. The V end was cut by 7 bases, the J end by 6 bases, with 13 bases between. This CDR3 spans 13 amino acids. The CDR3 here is CASMGGVAQPQHF. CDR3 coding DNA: TGTGCCAGCATGGGTGGGGTTGCTCAGCCCCAGCATTTT.

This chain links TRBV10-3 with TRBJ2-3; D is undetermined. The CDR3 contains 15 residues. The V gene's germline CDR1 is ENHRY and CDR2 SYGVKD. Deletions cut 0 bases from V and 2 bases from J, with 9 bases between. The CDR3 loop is CAISESGSFTDTQYF. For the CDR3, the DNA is TGTGCCATCAGTGAGTCTGGCTCGTTCACAGATACGCAGTATTTT.

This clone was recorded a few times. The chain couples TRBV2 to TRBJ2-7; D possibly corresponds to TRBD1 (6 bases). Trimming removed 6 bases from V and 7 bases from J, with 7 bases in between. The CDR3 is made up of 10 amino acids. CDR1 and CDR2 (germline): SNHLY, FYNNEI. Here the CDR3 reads CASRGQEQYF. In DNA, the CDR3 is TGTGCCAGCAGAGGACAGGAGCAGTACTTC.

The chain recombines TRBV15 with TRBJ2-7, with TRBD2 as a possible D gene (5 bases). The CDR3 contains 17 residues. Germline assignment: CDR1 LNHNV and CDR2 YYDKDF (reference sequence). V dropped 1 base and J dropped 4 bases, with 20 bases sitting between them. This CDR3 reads CATSRGPSRRARYEQYF. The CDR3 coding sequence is TGTGCCACCAGCAGAGGGCCCTCTAGGCGGGCTAGGTACGAGCAGTACTTC.

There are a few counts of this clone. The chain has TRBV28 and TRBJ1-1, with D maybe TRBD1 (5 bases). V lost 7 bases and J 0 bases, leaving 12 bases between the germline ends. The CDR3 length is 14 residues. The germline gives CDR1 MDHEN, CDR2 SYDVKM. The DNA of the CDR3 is TGTGCCAGCACCGGACACATCATGAACACTGAAGCTTTCTTT. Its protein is CASTGHIMNTEAFF.

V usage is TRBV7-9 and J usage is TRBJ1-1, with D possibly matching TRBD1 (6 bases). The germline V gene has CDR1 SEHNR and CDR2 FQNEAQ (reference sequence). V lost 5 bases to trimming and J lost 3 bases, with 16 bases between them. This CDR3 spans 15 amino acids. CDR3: CASSALRGGDTEAFF. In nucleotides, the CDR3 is TGTGCCAGCAGCGCCTTGAGGGGGGGGGACACTGAAGCTTTCTTT.

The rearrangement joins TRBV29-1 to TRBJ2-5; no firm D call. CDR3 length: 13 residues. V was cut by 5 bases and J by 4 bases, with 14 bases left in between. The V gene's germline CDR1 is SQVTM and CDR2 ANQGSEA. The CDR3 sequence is CSVFGGGSETQYF. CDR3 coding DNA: TGCAGCGTTTTCGGCGGTGGGTCAGAGACCCAGTACTTC. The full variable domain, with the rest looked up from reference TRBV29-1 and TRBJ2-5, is SAVISQKPSRDICQRGTSLTIQCQVDSQVTMMFWYRQQPGQSLTLIATANQGSEATYESGFVIDKFPISRPNLTFSTLTVSNMSPEDSSIYLCSVFGGGSETQYFGPGTRLLVL.

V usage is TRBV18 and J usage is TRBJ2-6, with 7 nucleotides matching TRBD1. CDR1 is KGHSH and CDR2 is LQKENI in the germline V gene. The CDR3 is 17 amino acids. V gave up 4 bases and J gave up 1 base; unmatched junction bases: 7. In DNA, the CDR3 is TGTGCCAGCTCACGCCCGGGACAGACGTCTGGGGCCAACGTCCTGACTTTC. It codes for CASSRPGQTSGANVLTF.

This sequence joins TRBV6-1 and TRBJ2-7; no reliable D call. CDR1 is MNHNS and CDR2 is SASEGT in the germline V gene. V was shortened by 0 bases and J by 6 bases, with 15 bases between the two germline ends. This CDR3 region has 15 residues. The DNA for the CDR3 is TGTGCCAGCAGTGAAGCCCGAACTCAGAACGGCGAGCAGTACTTC. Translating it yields CASSEARTQNGEQYF.

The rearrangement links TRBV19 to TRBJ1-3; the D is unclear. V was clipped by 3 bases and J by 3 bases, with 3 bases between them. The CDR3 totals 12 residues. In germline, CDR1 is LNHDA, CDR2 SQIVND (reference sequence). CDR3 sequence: CASSIYGNTIYF. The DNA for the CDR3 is TGTGCCAGTAGTATCTATGGAAACACCATATATTTT.

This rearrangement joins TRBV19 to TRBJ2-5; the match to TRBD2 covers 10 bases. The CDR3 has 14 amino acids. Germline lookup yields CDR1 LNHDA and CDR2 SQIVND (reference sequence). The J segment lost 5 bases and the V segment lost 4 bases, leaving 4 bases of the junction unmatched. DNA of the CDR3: TGTGCCAGTAGTAAGAAACTAGCGGGGGAGACCCAGTACTTC. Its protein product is CASSKKLAGETQYF.

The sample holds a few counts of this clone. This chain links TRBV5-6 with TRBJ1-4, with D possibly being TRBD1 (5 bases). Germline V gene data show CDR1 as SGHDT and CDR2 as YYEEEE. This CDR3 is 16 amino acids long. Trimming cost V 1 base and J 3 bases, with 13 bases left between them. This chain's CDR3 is CASSLPGSFANEKLFF. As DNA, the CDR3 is TGTGCCAGCAGCTTGCCAGGGAGTTTTGCTAATGAAAAACTGTTTTTT.

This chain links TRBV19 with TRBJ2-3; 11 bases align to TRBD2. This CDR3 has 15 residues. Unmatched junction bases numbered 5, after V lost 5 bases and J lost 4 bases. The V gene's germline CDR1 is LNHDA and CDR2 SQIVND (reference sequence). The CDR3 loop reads CASSDIAGGADTQYF. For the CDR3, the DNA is TGTGCCAGTAGTGATATAGCGGGAGGGGCAGATACGCAGTATTTT.

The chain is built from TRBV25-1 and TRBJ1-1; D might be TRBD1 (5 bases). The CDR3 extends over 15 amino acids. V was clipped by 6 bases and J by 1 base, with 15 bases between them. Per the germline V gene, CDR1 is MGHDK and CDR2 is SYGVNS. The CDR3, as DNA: TGTGCCAGCAGCTCTTTACAGGCTGCGAACACTGAAGCTTTCTTT. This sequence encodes CASSSLQAANTEAFF.

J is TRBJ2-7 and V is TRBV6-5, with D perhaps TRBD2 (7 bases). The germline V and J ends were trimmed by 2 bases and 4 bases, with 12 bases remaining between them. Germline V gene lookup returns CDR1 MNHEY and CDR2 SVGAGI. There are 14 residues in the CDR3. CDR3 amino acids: CASSYGGGGYEQYF. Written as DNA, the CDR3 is TGTGCCAGCAGTTACGGGGGAGGGGGGTACGAGCAGTACTTC.